Listed here is a single TCR beta chain. Trimming took 0 bases from V and 9 from J, leaving 9 bases between them. The germline gives CDR1 LNHNV, CDR2 YYDKDF (reference sequence). The CDR3 is made up of 14 amino acids. PCR used 60 Vbeta primers and 13 Jbeta primers. The method was immunoSEQ multiplex PCR; TCRdb's version includes in-frame clones alone and lacks a portion of them. The sample yields about 180,000 clones, 84% seen once. This entry comes from a study of cytomegalovirus exposure and HLA in healthy donors. This receptor was identified in a man younger than 30 in good health and CMV-seronegative. The specimen was PBMCs. This rearrangement joins TRBV15 to TRBJ1-6; D remains ambiguous. The CDR3 region is CATSRDPVGSPLHF. CDR3 DNA: TGTGCCACCAGCAGAGATCCCGTCGGTTCACCCCTCCACTTT.